This T cell receptor beta chain was sequenced in a study of T-cell reconstitution after alpha-beta-depleted transplantation in children. About this clonotype itself: A much larger clone sits a single nucleotide away, making a read error possible.

Preparation of the TCRbeta library involved a method that used unique molecular identifiers. TCRdb re-derived calls from the PCR reads in MiXCR, one entry per CDR3 protein. The sample yields 200,000 to 250,000 distinct CDR3 sequences, 9.5% to 15% seen once. The clonotype originates from a human donor who donated a stem cell graft to a child with acute lymphoblastic leukemia. The source was PBMCs from the stem cell graft donor, collected from the stem cell graft.

Here the CDR3 DNA reads TGTGCCAGCAGTGATGGCCAGGATGGACGGCACTATGACTACACCTTC. Translated: CASSDGQDGRHYDYTF. The V and J genes are TRBV27 and TRBJ1-2; D is unresolved. The V gene's germline CDR1 is MNHEY and CDR2 SMNVEV (reference sequence). CDR3 length equals 16 residues.